The following is a T cell receptor (beta chain) sequence with its context. Its antigen target is currently unknown. It has no much larger one-base neighbor in the sample; base qualities were not kept. The library was prepared using the immunoSEQ multiplex PCR assay. For the multiplex PCR, a mixture combining 60 forward primers for TCR Vbeta segments and 13 reverse primers for TCR Jbeta segments was used. A multiplex PCR assay on genomic DNA amplified the CDR3 region of rearranged TCR beta genes. On the Illumina HiSeq System, the amplified TCR beta libraries were sequenced as 87-base-pair reads. Per the authors' processing: In a later analysis, tens of millions of unique TCR beta chains were counted across the approximately 620 repertoires, and around 11 million of these chains were shared by at least two donors. Raw reads were error-corrected and collapsed into unique sequences by a nearest-neighbor algorithm in which closely related sequences were merged to remove PCR and sequencing errors. V, D and J gene segments were assigned by aligning CDR3 sequences to IMGT reference sequences. Each retained sequence needed at least a six-nucleotide match to both a V gene segment and a J gene segment. A rearrangement counted as productive if the CDR3 had no stop codons and remained in frame with V and J, and every other rearrangement counted as non-productive. CDR3 was defined by IMGT convention, running from the second conserved V-encoded cysteine to the conserved J-encoded phenylalanine. The earlier analysis of around 640 of the donors excluded sequences that lacked an unambiguous match to a single V gene segment. In an earlier analysis of some 590 of the donors, a V segment was called functional when productive rearrangements were above 56.7%, and segregating when the standard deviation between donors exceeded 5%. To diagnose cytomegalovirus status from the catalog of TCR beta chain sequences, a statistical classification framework was built. V and J gene assignment, in a later analysis, came from comparing TCR nucleotide sequences with IMGT/GENE-DB human TR gene sequences. The TCRdist pipeline was used in a later analysis to assign CDR3 sequences and most-parsimonious VDJ recombination scenarios. In a later analysis, each TCR beta chain was defined by its CDR3 amino acid sequence together with its V-gene family, and reads lacking a unique V-gene family were excluded. To address suspected cross-contamination and a sequencing artifact, a later analysis removed under 600 highly shared, low-generation-probability nucleotide sequences. For each public chain, a later analysis derived a clonal expansion index from normalized ranks of inferred template counts within each repertoire. In a later analysis, generation probabilities were computed with a VDJ recombination model fitted to out-of-frame rearrangements, and the resulting probabilities were checked against IGoR. In a later analysis, hypergeometric tests were used to score TCR-TCR, TCR-HLA and TCR-CMV co-occurrence, with a repertoire-size bias correction applied to TCR pairs. A later analysis estimated false discovery rates by permuting HLA or CMV assignments 20 times. In a later analysis, co-occurring TCRs were grouped using DBSCAN, with TCRdist sequence similarity added in when clustering inside HLA-allele-positive subsets. Co-occurrence clustering excluded repertoires with fewer than 30,000 or more than 120,000 public chains, plus five with anomalous nucleotide sharing. Entries here come from immuneACCESS through TCRdb and include only in-frame sequences with V and J called. Some clones fail to appear in such tables; in the studies checked, an unresolved V gene covers under half of the shortfall, and the cause of the remainder is unknown. That table gives V, J and clone size, and the DNA gave D and trimming. This sample comprises 150,000 or so clones, approximately 80% of them detected only once. The ten biggest clones cover 4.2% of the sample.

The cohort comprised 550 to 700 healthy bone marrow donors. Cohort members were all nominally healthy when sampled, although unrecorded immune exposures were likely present. The donor was CMV seropositive and was included in the group of 250 to 300 seropositive cohort members. Every donor gave a peripheral blood sample, and the peripheral blood mononuclear cells from that sample were used for TCR beta sequencing. Genomic DNA was extracted from the blood cell samples with the Qiagen DNeasy Blood Extraction Kit. This record belongs to a study of cytomegalovirus exposure and HLA in healthy donors (dated by TCRdb to the late 2010s). The study in broad terms: An earlier analysis of under 600 of the donors reported 250 to 300 Gb of sequence data and some 120 million unique TCR beta sequences from 150 million to 200 million T cells. An early release covering over 500 HLA-typed donors comprised roughly 300 gigabases of sequencing data and roughly 85 million unique TCR sequences. Among the roughly 390 genotyped donors, approximately 82% belonged to the genetic ancestry cluster associated with self-reported Caucasian donors. The study was designed to test whether signatures of past pathogen exposure could be identified by cataloging public T cell receptors. The T cell repertoires of 700 or so subjects were profiled by immunosequencing and related to cytomegalovirus serostatus. In addition to the first cohort of hundreds of subjects, a separate validation cohort of about 120 different subjects was used. High-throughput TCR immunosequencing, statistical association of individual TCRs with disease status, and machine learning were combined to predict cytomegalovirus infection status. A later analysis re-examined previously published TCR beta repertoires from more than 650 donors and added high-resolution HLA genotyping to investigate patterns of TCR occurrence. In the later analysis, no new phenotypic data were used to find candidate immune exposures; instead, reliance was placed on TCR beta sequences and their occurrence across donors. An earlier analysis of fewer than 700 of the donors applied high-throughput TCR beta sequencing to assess whether each TCR beta V gene segment acted as functional or pseudogenic. Alongside the repertoire data, information on donor age, sex, ethnicity and CMV serostatus was compiled. In a later genetic analysis, genome-wide SNP genotypes for about three fifths of the roughly 670 donors were used, and that subset was treated as a discovery cohort. All discovery cohort repertoires had been generated on a single sequencing platform. Class I and class II HLA loci were covered by the typing at four-digit resolution. The number of donors typed differed by locus, with 629-630 for A, B, C, DRB1 and DQB1, 522 for DQA1, under 610 for DPA1, and approximately 470 for DPB1. Roughly 5 DR-DQ haplotypes were handled as single units for association and clustering because linkage in the cohort was strong. Among about 400 genotyped donors of the cohort, an average of approximately 240,000 unique TCR beta nucleotide sequences was sequenced per donor, of which 15% to 20% were non-productive. What the study reported, not specific to this receptor: For the cohort, immune exposure information was limited to CMV serostatus. HLA typing was unavailable for some donors at each locus, so association tests used only the typed subset. According to a later analysis, most CMV-associated TCR beta chains appeared to be HLA-restricted, and the HLA associations seemed to be driven largely by CMV exposure. The classifier was reported to diagnose cytomegalovirus status with high specificity and sensitivity in both the original cohort and the validation cohort. In a later analysis, 15,000 to 20,000 TCR beta sequences were associated with specific HLA alleles at a false discovery rate of 0.05. The 87-base-pair reads could not distinguish some IMGT-functional V segments, including TRBV6-2 and TRBV6-3, so those segments were excluded. In a later analysis, TCR association rates were found to vary across HLA loci, with the most associated TCRs seen for DRB1 alleles and the fewest for HLA-C alleles. A few of the identified cytomegalovirus-associated TCR beta chains were confirmed in vitro to be specific for cytomegalovirus antigens. In a later analysis, HLA-associated TCR beta chains were found to be more clonally expanded and to have lower generation probabilities than equally common non-associated chains. A further reported finding was that TCR beta sequences accurately predicted the HLA-A and HLA-B alleles for most subjects in the first cohort. Seventeen rarely observed V segments, including chromosome 9 orphons, were excluded from the earlier analysis of about 500 of the donors because counts were too low. In this cohort, only TCR beta chains were sequenced, and detectable features were limited by the absence of alpha or paired-chain data. Across donors, most TCR sequences were observed very rarely, whereas some public TCRs were present in many individuals. When HLA alleles, especially DR and DQ, strongly co-occurred, attributing TCR associations to individual alleles was difficult. The sequencing pipeline was judged likely to have produced a cluster of highly shared sequence variants as a technical artifact. A later analysis reported that several top co-occurrence clusters appeared linked to parvovirus B19, influenza, CMV and Epstein-Barr virus. In the study, roughly 160 TCR beta chains were listed as associated with cytomegalovirus. Compared with the 666-donor mean, donors in an Asian-associated ancestry cluster had fewer N-insertions in productive TCRs, according to a later genetic analysis. Correlated functional status among segregating V segments might reflect linkage disequilibrium, but an unknown experimental factor could not be ruled out. A later genetic analysis associated a missense DCLRE1C variant with V-gene and J-gene trimming of TCR beta chains, and an independent cohort replicated the association. According to the authors, the approach could potentially be generalized to other disease states and immunological phenotypes. In an earlier analysis of a few hundred of the donors, most TCR beta V segments were observed in productive rearrangements about 87% or about 30% of the time, broadly matching IMGT annotations. Presence/absence analyses assumed roughly uniform sequencing depth across donors, an assumption that may not hold.

From the germline V gene, CDR1 is LGHNA and CDR2 is YNFKEQ. Including the terminal cysteine and phenylalanine, the CDR3 comprises 12 residues. Just CDR3 DNA is preserved here, 36 bases in frame from base 1. V is cut back by 8 bases and J by 4 bases, with 4 bases in the junction unmatched. The receptor's source is a male donor in good health and CMV-seropositive. Material: PBMCs. This chain is built from TRBV4-2 and TRBJ2-7; 8 central nucleotides agree with TRBD1. The DNA sequence follows: TGTGCCAGCGGGGACAGGATTTACGAGCAGTACTTC. Its protein is CASGDRIYEQYF.